Below, one T cell receptor beta chain is given with its context. CDR3 length: 16 amino acids. The germline V gene encodes CDR1 SGHAT and CDR2 FQNNGV. V lost 0 bases and J 0 bases, leaving 9 bases between the germline ends. This sample was taken from a study of blood T cell repertoires in COVID-19. The protocol was immunoSEQ multiplex PCR, while the TCRdb copy is restricted to in-frame clones and leaves out a portion. The repertoire includes approximately 210,000 clones, roughly 79% of them detected once, and approximately 15% sits in the top ten. J is TRBJ1-3 and V is TRBV11-2; D is undetermined. This clonotype was sampled from a man in his forties who had recovered from COVID-19. Sequenced sample: PBMCs or T cells enriched from blood (not recorded which). The CDR3 DNA follows: TGTGCCAGCAGCTTAGAGGCAGGACTCTCTGGAAACACCATATATTTT. As protein: CASSLEAGLSGNTIYF.